This T cell receptor beta chain was obtained from a study of blood T cell repertoires in COVID-19. Across the whole study: Acute and convalescent COVID-19 samples came from the United States, Italy and Spain. From T cells, B-cell-depleted T cells, or PBMCs came the material, which was cDNA or gDNA.

As processed by the authors: Estimated nucleated cell counts came from reference gene primer amplification. Using immunoSEQ multiplex PCR, the repertoire was profiled, and TCRdb retains in-frame clones only, with some absent. The D gene and trimming were derived from the DNA, and the V and J assignments and clone size from that table. The sample has 250,000 to 350,000 clones, approximately 86% seen once. Germline V CDR1 and CDR2: LGHNA, YSLEER. The CDR3 sequence is 16 residues long. Germline trimming cut 1 base from V and 7 bases from J; bases unmatched to any gene: 10. Sequencing was done on a sample of peripheral blood. The sequence was collected from a woman aged 50 to 60 who had recovered from COVID-19. This sequence joins TRBV4-3 and TRBJ2-7; the match to TRBD2 covers 10 bases. The CDR3 DNA sequence: TGCGCCAGCAGCCAAGCCCCTAGCGGGGGATGGGGGGAGCAGTACTTC. Its translation is CASSQAPSGGWGEQYF.